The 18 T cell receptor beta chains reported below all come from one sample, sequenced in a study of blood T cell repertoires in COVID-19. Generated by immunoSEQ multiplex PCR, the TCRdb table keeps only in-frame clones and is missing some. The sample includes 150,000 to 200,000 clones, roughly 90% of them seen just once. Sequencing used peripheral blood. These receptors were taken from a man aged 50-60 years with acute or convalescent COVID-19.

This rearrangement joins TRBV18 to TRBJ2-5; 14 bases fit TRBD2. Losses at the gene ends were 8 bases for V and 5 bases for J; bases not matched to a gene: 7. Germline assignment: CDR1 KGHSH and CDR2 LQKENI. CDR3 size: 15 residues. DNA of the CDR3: TGTGCCAGCCAAGGGACTAGCGGGAGAAGGGAGACCCAGTACTTC. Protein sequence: CASQGTSGRRETQYF. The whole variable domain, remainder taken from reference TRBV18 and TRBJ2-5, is NAGVMQNPRHLVRRRGQEARLRCSPMKGHSHVYWYRQLPEEGLKFMVYLQKENIIDESGMPKERFSAEFPKEGPSILRIQQVVRGDSAAYFCASQGTSGRRETQYFGPGTRLLVL.

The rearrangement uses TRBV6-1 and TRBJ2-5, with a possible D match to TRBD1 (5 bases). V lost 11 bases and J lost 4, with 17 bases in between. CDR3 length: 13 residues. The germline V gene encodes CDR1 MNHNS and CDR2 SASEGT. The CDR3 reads CAGSTGPRETQYF. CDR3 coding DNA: TGTGCCGGCTCAACAGGACCCCGAGAGACCCAGTACTTC.

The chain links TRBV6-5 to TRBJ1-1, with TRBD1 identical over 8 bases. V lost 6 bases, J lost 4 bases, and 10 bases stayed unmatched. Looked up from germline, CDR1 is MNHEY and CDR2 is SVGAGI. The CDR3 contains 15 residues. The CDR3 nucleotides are TGTGCCAGCAGCCTCGGACAGGGCGTTGGCACTGAAGCTTTCTTT. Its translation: CASSLGQGVGTEAFF.

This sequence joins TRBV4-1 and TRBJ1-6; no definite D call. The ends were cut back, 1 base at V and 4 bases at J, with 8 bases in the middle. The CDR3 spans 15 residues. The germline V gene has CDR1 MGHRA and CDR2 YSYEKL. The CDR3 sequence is CASSQGRLYNSPLHF. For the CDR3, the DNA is TGCGCCAGCAGCCAAGGGAGACTATATAATTCACCCCTCCACTTT.

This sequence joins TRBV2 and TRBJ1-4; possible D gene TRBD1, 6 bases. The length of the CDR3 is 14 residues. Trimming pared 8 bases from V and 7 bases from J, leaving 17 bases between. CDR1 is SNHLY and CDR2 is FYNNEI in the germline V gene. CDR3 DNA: TGTGCCAGCCAATGGGGGCGCGGTGGTGAAAAACTGTTTTTT. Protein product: CASQWGRGGEKLFF.

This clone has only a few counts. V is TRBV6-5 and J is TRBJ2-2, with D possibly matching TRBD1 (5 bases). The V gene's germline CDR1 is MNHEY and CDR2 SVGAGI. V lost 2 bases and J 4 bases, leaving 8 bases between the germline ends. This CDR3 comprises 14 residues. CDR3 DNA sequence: TGTGCCAGCAGTTACCCTGACAGCACCGGGGAGCTGTTTTTT. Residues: CASSYPDSTGELFF.

CDR3 coding DNA: TGTGCCAGCAGTTCACTACCCAACGATTACAATGAGCAGTTCTTC. Translated, it gives CASSSLPNDYNEQFF. The chain employs TRBV28 and TRBJ2-1; no firm D call. Germline V CDR1 and CDR2: MDHEN, SYDVKM. With 4 bases removed from V and 4 bases from J, the gap between germline ends came to 14 bases. CDR3 length: 15 residues.

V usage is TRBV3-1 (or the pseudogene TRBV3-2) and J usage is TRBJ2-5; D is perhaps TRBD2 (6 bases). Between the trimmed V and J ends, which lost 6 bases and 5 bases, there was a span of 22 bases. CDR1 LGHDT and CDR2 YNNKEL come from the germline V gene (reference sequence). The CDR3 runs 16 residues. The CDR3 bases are TGTGCCAGCAGAAGAATTCGGGGCACAGGAGGGGAGACCCAGTACTTC. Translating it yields CASRRIRGTGGETQYF.

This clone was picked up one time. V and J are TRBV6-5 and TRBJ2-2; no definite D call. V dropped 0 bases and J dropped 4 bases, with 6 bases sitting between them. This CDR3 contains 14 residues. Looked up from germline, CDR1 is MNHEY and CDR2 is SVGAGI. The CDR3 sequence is CASSYSLATGELFF. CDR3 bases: TGTGCCAGCAGTTACTCGCTGGCCACCGGGGAGCTGTTTTTT.

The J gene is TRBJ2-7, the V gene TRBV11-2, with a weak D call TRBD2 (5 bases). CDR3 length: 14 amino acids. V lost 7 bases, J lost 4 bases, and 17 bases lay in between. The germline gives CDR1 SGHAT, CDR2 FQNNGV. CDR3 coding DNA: TGTGCCAGCACCCGCAATCCTGAGGGTTACGAGCAGTACTTC. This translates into CASTRNPEGYEQYF.

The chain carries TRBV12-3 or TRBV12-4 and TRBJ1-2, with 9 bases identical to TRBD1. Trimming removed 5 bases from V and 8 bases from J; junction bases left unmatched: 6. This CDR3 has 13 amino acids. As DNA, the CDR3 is TGTGCCAGCAGTCTGGACAGGGGTGGCGGCTACACCTTC. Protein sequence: CASSLDRGGGYTF.

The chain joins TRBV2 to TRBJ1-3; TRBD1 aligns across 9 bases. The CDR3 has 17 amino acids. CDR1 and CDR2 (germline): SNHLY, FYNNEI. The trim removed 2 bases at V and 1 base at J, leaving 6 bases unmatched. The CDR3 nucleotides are TGTGCCAGCAGTGAATGGGGACAGGGCCTATCTGGAAACACCATATATTTT. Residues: CASSEWGQGLSGNTIYF.

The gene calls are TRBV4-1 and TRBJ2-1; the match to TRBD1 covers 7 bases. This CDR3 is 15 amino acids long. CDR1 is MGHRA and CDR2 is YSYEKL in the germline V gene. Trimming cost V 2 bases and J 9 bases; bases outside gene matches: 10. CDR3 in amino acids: CASSQRAGGSVEQFF. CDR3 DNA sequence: TGCGCCAGCAGCCAAAGGGCAGGGGGTTCTGTTGAGCAGTTCTTC.

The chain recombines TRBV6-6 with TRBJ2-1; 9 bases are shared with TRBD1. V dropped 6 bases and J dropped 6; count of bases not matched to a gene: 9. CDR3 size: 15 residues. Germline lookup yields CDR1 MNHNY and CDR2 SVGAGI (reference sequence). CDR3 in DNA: TGTGCCAGCAGCCCAAGGACAGGGGCCGTCAATGAGCAGTTCTTC. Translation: CASSPRTGAVNEQFF.

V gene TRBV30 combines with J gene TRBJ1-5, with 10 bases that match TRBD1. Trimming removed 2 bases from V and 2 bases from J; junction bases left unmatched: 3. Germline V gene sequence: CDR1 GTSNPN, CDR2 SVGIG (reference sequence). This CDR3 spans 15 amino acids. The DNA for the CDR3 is TGTGCCTGGAGTACCGGGACAGGGGGCAATCAGCCCCAGCATTTT. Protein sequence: CAWSTGTGGNQPQHF.

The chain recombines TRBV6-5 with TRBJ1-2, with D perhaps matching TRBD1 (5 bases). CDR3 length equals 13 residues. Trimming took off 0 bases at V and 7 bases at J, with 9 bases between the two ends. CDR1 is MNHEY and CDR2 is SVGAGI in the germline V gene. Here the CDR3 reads CASSYSSTGGYTF. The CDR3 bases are TGTGCCAGCAGTTACTCCTCCACAGGTGGCTACACCTTC.

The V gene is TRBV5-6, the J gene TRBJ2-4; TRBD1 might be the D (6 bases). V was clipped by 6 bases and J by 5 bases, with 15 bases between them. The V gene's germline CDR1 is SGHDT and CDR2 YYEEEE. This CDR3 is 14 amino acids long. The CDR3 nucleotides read TGTGCCAGCACAGGGACACCCGAAGAAAACATTCAGTACTTC. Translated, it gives CASTGTPEENIQYF.

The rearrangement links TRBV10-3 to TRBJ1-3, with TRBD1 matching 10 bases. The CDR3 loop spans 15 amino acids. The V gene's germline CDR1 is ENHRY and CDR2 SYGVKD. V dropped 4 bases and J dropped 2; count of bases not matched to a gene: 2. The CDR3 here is CAISGGQGAGNTIYF. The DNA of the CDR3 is TGTGCCATCAGTGGAGGACAGGGGGCTGGAAACACCATATATTTT.